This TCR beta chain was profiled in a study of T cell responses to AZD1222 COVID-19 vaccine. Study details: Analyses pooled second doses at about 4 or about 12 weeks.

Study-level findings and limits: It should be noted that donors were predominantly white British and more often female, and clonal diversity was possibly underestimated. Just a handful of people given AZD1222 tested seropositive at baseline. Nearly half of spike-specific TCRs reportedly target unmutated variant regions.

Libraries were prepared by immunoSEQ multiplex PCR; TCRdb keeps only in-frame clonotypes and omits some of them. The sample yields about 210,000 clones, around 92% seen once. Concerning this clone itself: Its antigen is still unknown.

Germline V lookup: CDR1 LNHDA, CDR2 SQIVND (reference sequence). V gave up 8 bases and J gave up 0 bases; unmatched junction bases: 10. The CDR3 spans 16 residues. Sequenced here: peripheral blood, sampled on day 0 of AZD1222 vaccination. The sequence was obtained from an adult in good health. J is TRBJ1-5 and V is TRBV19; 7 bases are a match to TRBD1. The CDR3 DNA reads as TGTGCCAGTCGGGACAGAGGGATTTATAGCAATCAGCCCCAGCATTTT. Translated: CASRDRGIYSNQPQHF.